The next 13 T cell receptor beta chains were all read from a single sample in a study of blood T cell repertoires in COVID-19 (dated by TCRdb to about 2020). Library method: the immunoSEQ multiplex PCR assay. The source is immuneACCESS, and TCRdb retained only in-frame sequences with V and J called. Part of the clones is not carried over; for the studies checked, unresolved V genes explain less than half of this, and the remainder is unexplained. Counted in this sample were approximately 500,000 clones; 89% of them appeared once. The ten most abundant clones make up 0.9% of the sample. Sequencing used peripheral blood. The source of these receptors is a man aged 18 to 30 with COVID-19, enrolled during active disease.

The CDR3 bases are TGTGCCAGCAGCGGAGAATGGAGGGCGGGAACCGATACGCAGTATTTT. It translates to CASSGEWRAGTDTQYF. This chain joins TRBV11-2 and TRBJ2-3; the D gene is possibly TRBD2 (6 bases). Germline CDR1 is SGHAT and CDR2 is FQNNGV. CDR3 length: 16 residues. V was cut by 5 bases and J by 6 bases, with 21 bases left in between.

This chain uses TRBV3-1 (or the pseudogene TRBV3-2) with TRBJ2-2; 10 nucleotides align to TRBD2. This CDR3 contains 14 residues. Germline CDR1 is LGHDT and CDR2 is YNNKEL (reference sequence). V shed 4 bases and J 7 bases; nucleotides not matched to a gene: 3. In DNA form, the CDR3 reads TGTGCCAGCAGCCTAGCGGGAGGTAACGGGGAGCTGTTTTTT. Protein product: CASSLAGGNGELFF.

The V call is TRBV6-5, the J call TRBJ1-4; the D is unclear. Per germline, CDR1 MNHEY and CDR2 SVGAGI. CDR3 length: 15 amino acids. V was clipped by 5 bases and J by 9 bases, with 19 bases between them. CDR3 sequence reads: CASSPSGAHRKKLFF. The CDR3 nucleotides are TGTGCCAGCAGTCCATCGGGAGCACACCGTAAAAAACTGTTTTTT.

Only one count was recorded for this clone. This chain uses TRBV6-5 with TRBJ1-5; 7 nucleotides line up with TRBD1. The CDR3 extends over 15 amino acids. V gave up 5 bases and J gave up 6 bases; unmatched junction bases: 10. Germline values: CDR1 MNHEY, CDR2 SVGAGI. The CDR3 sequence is CASSRDPAGGQPQHF. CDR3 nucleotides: TGTGCCAGCAGTCGGGACCCAGCAGGGGGTCAGCCCCAGCATTTT.

CDR3 amino acids: CASSDYRVGDTQYF. As DNA, the CDR3 is TGTGCCAGCAGCGATTACAGGGTAGGAGATACGCAGTATTTT. The J gene is TRBJ2-3, the V gene TRBV7-9; tentatively, D is TRBD1 (6 bases). V lost 5 bases and J 5 bases, leaving 14 bases between the germline ends. The CDR3 runs 14 residues. Germline loops: CDR1 SEHNR, CDR2 FQNEAQ (reference sequence). The variable domain in full, completed from reference TRBV7-9 and TRBJ2-3, reads DTGVSQNPRHKITKRGQNVTFRCDPISEHNRLYWYRQTLGQGPEFLTYFQNEAQLEKSRLLSDRFSAERPKGSFSTLEIQRTEQGDSAMYLCASSDYRVGDTQYFGPGTRLTVL.

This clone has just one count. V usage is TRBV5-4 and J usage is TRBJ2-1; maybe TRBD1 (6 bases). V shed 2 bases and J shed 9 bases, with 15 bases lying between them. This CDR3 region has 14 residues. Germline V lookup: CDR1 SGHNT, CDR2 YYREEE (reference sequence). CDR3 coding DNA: TGTGCCAGCAGCTTTCCTAGGGGGAGTGGTGAGCAGTTCTTC. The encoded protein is CASSFPRGSGEQFF.

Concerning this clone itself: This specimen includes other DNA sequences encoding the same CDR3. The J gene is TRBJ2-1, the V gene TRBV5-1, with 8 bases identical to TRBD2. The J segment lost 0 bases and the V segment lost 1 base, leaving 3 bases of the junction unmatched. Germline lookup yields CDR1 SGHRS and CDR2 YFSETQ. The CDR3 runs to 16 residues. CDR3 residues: CASSLTSGSSYNEQFF. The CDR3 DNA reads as TGCGCCAGCAGCTTGACTAGCGGCAGCTCCTACAATGAGCAGTTCTTC.

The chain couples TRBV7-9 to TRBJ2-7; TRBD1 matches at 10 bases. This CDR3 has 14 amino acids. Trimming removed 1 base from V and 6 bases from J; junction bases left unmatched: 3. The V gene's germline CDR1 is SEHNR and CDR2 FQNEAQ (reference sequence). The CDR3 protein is CASSLGGQGTEQYF. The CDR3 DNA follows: TGTGCCAGCAGCTTAGGGGGACAGGGGACCGAGCAGTACTTC.

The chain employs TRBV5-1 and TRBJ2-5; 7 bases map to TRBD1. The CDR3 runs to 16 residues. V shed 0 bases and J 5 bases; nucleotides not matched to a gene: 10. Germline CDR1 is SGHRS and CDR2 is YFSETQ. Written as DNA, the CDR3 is TGCGCCAGCAGCTTGGGGCGGACAGGTTCTATGGAGACCCAGTACTTC. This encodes CASSLGRTGSMETQYF.

The CDR3 region has the DNA TGTGCCTGGAGCAGTCTAGCTTGGGAGACCCAGTACTTC. Protein sequence: CAWSSLAWETQYF. J is TRBJ2-5 and V is TRBV30, with a tentative D call TRBD2 (5 bases). CDR1 GTSNPN and CDR2 SVGIG come from the germline V gene (reference sequence). The CDR3 loop spans 13 amino acids. The ends were cut back, 3 bases at V and 5 bases at J, with 13 bases in the middle. The whole variable domain, filled in from reference TRBV30 and TRBJ2-5, reads SQTIHQWPATLVQPVGSPLSLECTVEGTSNPNLYWYRQAAGRGLQLLFYSVGIGQISSEVPQNLSASRPQDRQFILSSKKLLLSDSGFYLCAWSSLAWETQYFGPGTRLLVL.

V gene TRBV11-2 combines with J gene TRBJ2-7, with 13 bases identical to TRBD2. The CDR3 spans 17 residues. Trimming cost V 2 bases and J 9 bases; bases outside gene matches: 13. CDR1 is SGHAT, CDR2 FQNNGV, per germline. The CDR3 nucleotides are TGTGCCAGCAGCTTAAATAGACCGGGACTAGCGGGACTAGGGCAGTACTTC. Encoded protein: CASSLNRPGLAGLGQYF.

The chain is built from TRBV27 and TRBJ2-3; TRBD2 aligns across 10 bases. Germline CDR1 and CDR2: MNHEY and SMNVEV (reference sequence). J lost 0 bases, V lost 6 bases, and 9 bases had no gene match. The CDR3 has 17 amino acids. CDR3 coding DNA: TGTGCCAGCAGCCCAGAAAGCGGGAGGGGGAGCACAGATACGCAGTATTTT. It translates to CASSPESGRGSTDTQYF.

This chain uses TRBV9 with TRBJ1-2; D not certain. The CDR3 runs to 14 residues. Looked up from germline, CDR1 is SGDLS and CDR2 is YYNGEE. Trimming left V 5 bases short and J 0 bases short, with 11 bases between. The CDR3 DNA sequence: TGTGCCAGCAGGGTAAGCCGTTCTAACTATGGCTACACCTTC. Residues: CASRVSRSNYGYTF. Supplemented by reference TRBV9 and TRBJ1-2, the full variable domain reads DSGVTQTPKHLITATGQRVTLRCSPRSGDLSVYWYQQSLDQGLQFLIQYYNGEERAKGNILERFSAQQFPDLHSELNLSSLELGDSALYFCASRVSRSNYGYTFGSGTRLTVV.